What follows are 27 T cell receptor beta chains derived from one specimen sequenced in a study of blood T cells in healthy people across ages. For the second PCR, which ran for 7 to 11 cycles, a sample-barcoded 5' primer and a J-beta primer mix were used. TCRdb re-derived calls from the 5' RACE reads in MiXCR, one entry per CDR3 protein. The top ten clones hold approximately 0.7% of a sample with around 1,000,000 distinct CDR3 sequences, almost 25% of them seen once. These records were also assigned to another study, of T cells of mothers and their children.

The sample consisted of blood. The source of these receptors is a girl aged 2-15 years in good health.

On this clonotype: The junction departs from germline at one end; a sequencing error may be responsible. The rearrangement links TRBV4-3 to TRBJ1-1; 9 bases match TRBD1. Germline CDR1 is LGHNA and CDR2 is YSLEER. CDR3 length: 15 amino acids. As DNA, the CDR3 is TGCGTCAGCAGCCAAGATGGGACAGGGTCCACTGAAGCTTTCTTT. This sequence encodes CVSSQDGTGSTEAFF.

This clonotype came up a few times. This chain connects TRBV28 to TRBJ2-5; the match to TRBD2 covers 8 bases. With the DNA end fitting TRBJ2-1 better, the J assignment may be wrong. Germline V CDR1 and CDR2: MDHEN, SYDVKM. This CDR3 contains 15 residues. The CDR3 reads CASSTGTRERNEQFF. DNA of the CDR3: TGTGCCAGCAGTACCGGGACTAGAGAAAGGAATGAGCAGTTCTTC.

The V gene is TRBV28, the J gene TRBJ2-5, with 7 bases aligning to TRBD2. V shed 4 bases and J 4 bases; nucleotides not matched to a gene: 9. There are 15 residues in the CDR3. The germline CDR1 and CDR2 sequences are MDHEN and SYDVKM. The CDR3 loop is CASSSYQRERETQYF. As DNA, the CDR3 is TGTGCCAGCAGTTCCTATCAGCGGGAACGAGAGACCCAGTACTTC.

CDR3 sequence: CASSQVPERGGYEQYF. The CDR3 DNA reads TGCGCCAGCAGCCAAGTACCGGAGCGGGGGGGCTACGAGCAGTACTTC. The chain couples TRBV4-3 to TRBJ2-1; 10 bases match TRBD2. The DNA end lines up better with TRBJ2-7; the J call may be wrong. Germline V gene data show CDR1 as LGHNA and CDR2 as YSLEER. The CDR3 spans 16 residues.

V usage is TRBV20-1 and J usage is TRBJ2-1; TRBD2 agrees at 10 bases. The germline V gene has CDR1 DFQATT and CDR2 SNEGSKA (reference sequence). CDR3 length: 15 amino acids. The J segment lost 0 bases and the V segment lost 5 bases, leaving 4 bases of the junction unmatched. The CDR3, as DNA: TGCAGTGCTCGATCTAGCGGGAGCTCCTACAATGAGCAGTTCTTC. Translating it yields CSARSSGSSYNEQFF.

The rearrangement links TRBV5-1 to TRBJ2-1; 8 positions match TRBD2. CDR1 and CDR2 (germline): SGHRS, YFSETQ. The CDR3 totals 17 residues. V dropped 4 bases and J dropped 1; count of bases not matched to a gene: 10. CDR3 loop: CASSTHGIAGSYNEQFF. For the CDR3, the DNA is TGCGCCAGCAGCACCCACGGGATAGCGGGGTCCTACAATGAGCAGTTCTTC.

CDR3 sequence: CASTDLSTDTQYF. For the CDR3, the DNA is TGTGCCAGCACCGACCTGTCGACAGATACGCAGTATTTT. The chain carries TRBV28 and TRBJ2-3; D is unclear. CDR3 length: 13 amino acids. The V end lost 7 bases, the J end lost 3 bases, and 11 bases lay between the germline ends. Germline V gene data show CDR1 as MDHEN and CDR2 as SYDVKM.

This clonotype was detected a few times. The chain links TRBV20-1 to TRBJ2-1; D tentatively fits TRBD1 or TRBD2 (5 bases each). V dropped 2 bases and J dropped 2 bases, with 10 bases sitting between them. The CDR3 totals 14 residues. Germline V gene lookup returns CDR1 DFQATT and CDR2 SNEGSKA (reference sequence). DNA of the CDR3: TGCAGTGCTAGAAAAGTGGGGGCCTACAATGAGCAGTTCTTC. As protein: CSARKVGAYNEQFF.

Only a few counts were recorded for this clonotype. The V call is TRBV4-1, the J call TRBJ1-4, with 7 bases identical to TRBD1. Unmatched junction bases numbered 9, after V lost 4 bases and J lost 4 bases. CDR1 is MGHRA and CDR2 is YSYEKL in the germline V gene. The CDR3 has 16 amino acids. CDR3 coding DNA: TGCGCCAGCAGCCTCCTCGAAGGGACAGATAATGAAAAACTGTTTTTT. It translates to CASSLLEGTDNEKLFF.

The rearrangement joins TRBV6-6 to TRBJ2-2; the D gene is possibly TRBD1 (6 bases). Trimming shortened V by 7 bases and J by 1 base, and 16 bases separated the two germline ends. In germline, CDR1 is MNHNY, CDR2 SVGAGI (reference sequence). CDR3 length: 16 amino acids. The CDR3 loop reads CASINTGQENTGELFF. CDR3 nucleotide sequence: TGTGCCAGCATTAATACAGGGCAGGAGAACACCGGGGAGCTGTTTTTT.

The chain links TRBV28 to TRBJ2-5; D is ambiguous. V dropped 6 bases and J dropped 5 bases, with 13 bases sitting between them. CDR1 is MDHEN, CDR2 SYDVKM, per germline. The CDR3 sequence is 13 residues long. The CDR3 sequence is CASSRPRWETQYF. CDR3 in DNA: TGTGCCAGCAGCCGACCCAGATGGGAGACCCAGTACTTC.

This clonotype was picked up a small number of times. This rearrangement joins TRBV20-1 to TRBJ1-6; no clear D. Trimming removed 5 bases at V and 8 bases at J, with 19 bases between. Germline V CDR1 and CDR2: DFQATT, SNEGSKA (reference sequence). This CDR3 contains 15 residues. Here the CDR3 reads CSAYYGGTNDSPLHF. DNA for the CDR3: TGCAGTGCTTATTACGGAGGAACGAATGATTCACCCCTCCACTTT.

V and J are TRBV20-1 and TRBJ2-5; D unclear. CDR1 DFQATT and CDR2 SNEGSKA come from the germline V gene (reference sequence). Trimming left V 0 bases short and J 0 bases short, with 8 bases between. CDR3 size: 14 residues. The CDR3 sequence: CSARDYRDQETQYF. CDR3 bases: TGCAGTGCTAGAGATTACCGGGACCAAGAGACCCAGTACTTC.

This clonotype has only a few counts. The rearrangement joins TRBV28 to TRBJ2-7; maybe TRBD2 (5 bases). The V and J ends lost 6 bases and 1 base respectively, with 10 bases between them. This CDR3 spans 13 amino acids. CDR1 MDHEN and CDR2 SYDVKM come from the germline V gene. The CDR3 region is CASSHTSSYEQYF. In DNA form, the CDR3 reads TGTGCCAGCAGCCATACTAGTTCCTACGAGCAGTACTTC. Using reference TRBV28 and TRBJ2-7 for the parts outside the CDR3, the full variable domain is DVKVTQSSRYLVKRTGEKVFLECVQDMDHENMFWYRQDPGLGLRLIYFSYDVKMKEKGDIPEGYSVSREKKERFSLILESASTNQTSMYLCASSHTSSYEQYFGPGTRLTVT.

The V gene is TRBV7-8, the J gene TRBJ2-5; TRBD2 might be the D (6 bases). TRBJ2-1 matches the DNA end more closely, so the J call is doubtful. The germline CDR1 and CDR2 sequences are SGHVS and FQNEAQ. This CDR3 has 17 residues. As DNA, the CDR3 is TGTGCCAGCAGCGATGACGGCGCGGGATTATATACGGATGAGCAGTTCTTC. This translates into CASSDDGAGLYTDEQFF.

The chain is built from TRBV2 and TRBJ1-5; D uncertain. The CDR3 has 13 amino acids. CDR1 and CDR2 from the germline V gene are SNHLY and FYNNEI. Trimming took off 7 bases at V and 4 bases at J, with 11 bases between the two ends. CDR3 DNA: TGTGCCAGCAATCTCAGGATAAATCAGCCCCAGCATTTT. The encoded protein is CASNLRINQPQHF.

This clonotype was recorded a few times. This rearrangement joins TRBV7-8 to TRBJ1-4, with 8 bases fitting TRBD1. V was pared by 5 bases and J by 5 bases, with 7 bases of the junction left unmatched. This CDR3 is built from 15 residues. Germline CDR1 and CDR2: SGHVS and FQNEAQ. CDR3 nucleotides: TGTGCCAGCAGCCCGCGGGACAGGCGGAATGAAAAACTGTTTTTT. Its protein is CASSPRDRRNEKLFF.

The rearrangement joins TRBV11-2 to TRBJ1-3; D ambiguous. Germline CDR1 reads SGHAT; CDR2 reads FQNNGV. The CDR3 is 15 residues long. V was pared by 4 bases and J by 1 base, with 11 bases between. DNA for the CDR3: TGTGCCAGCAGCTCAATAGTAGTTTCTGGAAACACCATATATTTT. Residues: CASSSIVVSGNTIYF.

The CDR3 is CASSLGGTVYNSPLHF. The CDR3, as DNA: TGTGCCAGCAGCTTGGGGGGAACCGTCTATAATTCACCCCTCCACTTT. The J gene is TRBJ1-6, the V gene TRBV7-9; maybe TRBD1 (5 bases). Germline V gene sequence: CDR1 SEHNR, CDR2 FQNEAQ (reference sequence). The CDR3 extends over 16 amino acids. Trimming left V 3 bases short and J 3 bases short, with 12 bases between.

The chain employs TRBV7-2 and TRBJ2-1, with a tentative D call TRBD2 (6 bases). The V gene lost 5 bases and the J gene lost 5 bases, with 10 bases spanning the gap. CDR1 is SGHTA, CDR2 FQGNSA, per germline. This CDR3 is built from 13 residues. The CDR3 region is CASSAGLNNEQFF. Written as DNA, the CDR3 is TGTGCCAGCAGCGCGGGACTTAACAATGAGCAGTTCTTC. The whole variable domain, remainder taken from reference TRBV7-2 and TRBJ2-1, is GAGVSQSPSNKVTEKGKDVELRCDPISGHTALYWYRQSLGQGLEFLIYFQGNSAPDKSGLPSDRFSAERTGGSVSTLTIQRTQQEDSAVYLCASSAGLNNEQFFGPGTRLTVL.

The chain recombines TRBV14 with TRBJ2-3; possibly TRBD2 for D (6 bases). Trimming shortened V by 1 base and J by 0 bases, and 11 bases separated the two germline ends. Per germline, CDR1 SGHDN and CDR2 FVKESK. CDR3 length: 16 residues. CDR3 amino acids: CASSQGHSGSTDTQYF. The DNA of the CDR3 is TGTGCCAGCAGCCAAGGCCATAGCGGAAGCACAGATACGCAGTATTTT.

This clonotype occurred once. V is TRBV29-1 and J is TRBJ2-4; the D gene is possibly TRBD2 (6 bases). The CDR3 consists of 15 residues. Trimming shortened V by 6 bases and J by 3 bases, and 18 bases separated the two germline ends. Germline V gene data show CDR1 as SQVTM and CDR2 as ANQGSEA. The CDR3 DNA sequence: TGCAGCGTCTTGACCTGGACGGGAGTCAAAAACATTCAGTACTTC. Amino acids: CSVLTWTGVKNIQYF.

V gene TRBV6-6 combines with J gene TRBJ1-3; the D gene is possibly TRBD1 (6 bases). Germline V CDR1 and CDR2: MNHNY, SVGAGI (reference sequence). Trimming removed 2 bases from V and 0 bases from J, with 8 bases in between. This CDR3 contains 15 residues. The CDR3 sequence: CASSYTGNSGNTIYF. DNA of the CDR3: TGTGCCAGCAGTTACACAGGGAACTCTGGAAACACCATATATTTT.

The table lists this clonotype with a few counts. The V gene is TRBV27, the J gene TRBJ1-2, with D possibly being TRBD1 (5 bases). The CDR3 loop spans 13 amino acids. The V end was cut by 4 bases, the J end by 3 bases, with 9 bases between. Germline CDR1 reads MNHEY; CDR2 reads SMNVEV (reference sequence). The CDR3 here is CASSWGRDYGYTF. Written as DNA, the CDR3 is TGTGCCAGCAGTTGGGGCAGGGACTATGGCTACACCTTC.

This clonotype was seen only a few times. The J gene is TRBJ2-2, the V gene TRBV7-3; TRBD1 agrees at 7 bases. The germline V gene encodes CDR1 SGHTA and CDR2 FQGTGA. Losses at the gene ends were 0 bases for V and 1 base for J; bases not matched to a gene: 20. The CDR3 is 22 residues long. The CDR3 is CASSLTFRGGPPTTLNTGELFF. CDR3 sequence (DNA): TGTGCCAGCAGCTTAACCTTCAGAGGGGGCCCTCCCACAACATTGAACACCGGGGAGCTGTTTTTT.

This clonotype was seen more than once but under ten times. This chain joins TRBV5-5 and TRBJ2-1; D remains ambiguous. The germline gives CDR1 SGHKS, CDR2 YYEKEE (reference sequence). This CDR3 region has 15 residues. V was pared by 7 bases and J by 2 bases, with 16 bases between. The CDR3 reads CASSTYDRAYNEQFF. As DNA, the CDR3 is TGTGCCAGCTCGACCTACGACCGAGCCTACAATGAGCAGTTCTTC.

J is TRBJ2-5 and V is TRBV14; D is possibly TRBD2 (6 bases). V was shortened by 4 bases and J by 4 bases, with 16 bases between the two germline ends. CDR1 SGHDN and CDR2 FVKESK come from the germline V gene. This CDR3 has 15 residues. Here the CDR3 DNA reads TGTGCCAGCAGCCCAATTAGCGGAGAGGGAGAGACCCAGTACTTC. Its protein product is CASSPISGEGETQYF.